The 31 T cell receptor beta chains below come from one sample, sequenced in a study of OX40 agonist ivuxolimab in advanced cancers. TCRdb's copy holds only in-frame clones and misses some; the assay was immunoSEQ multiplex PCR. Here the sample spans fewer than 70,000 clones, over 65% being singletons. The input for sequencing was CD4+ or CD8+ T cells sorted from blood, taken in a trial of the OX40 agonist ivuxolimab. These receptors came from an adult with an advanced solid tumor such as melanoma, head and neck, liver or kidney cancer.

Here the CDR3 reads CASSQARTGGNEQFF. Written as DNA, the CDR3 is TGTGCCAGCAGCCAAGCCCGTACAGGGGGAAATGAGCAGTTCTTC. V usage is TRBV14 and J usage is TRBJ2-1; 8 bases line up with TRBD1. Trimming cost V 1 base and J 7 bases; bases outside gene matches: 6. This CDR3 contains 15 residues. Germline values: CDR1 SGHDN, CDR2 FVKESK. Variable domain in full (rest from reference TRBV14 and TRBJ2-1): EAGVTQFPSHSVIEKGQTVTLRCDPISGHDNLYWYRRVMGKEIKFLLHFVKESKQDESGMPNNRFLAERTGGTYSTLKVQPAELEDSGVYFCASSQARTGGNEQFFGPGTRLTVL.

The rearrangement joins TRBV28 to TRBJ1-3, with TRBD1 as a possible D gene (5 bases). The CDR3 has 13 residues. Looked up from germline, CDR1 is MDHEN and CDR2 is SYDVKM. Trimming stripped 9 bases from V and 4 bases from J, with 13 bases between. The CDR3: CASWTGGGNTIYF. CDR3 nucleotides: TGTGCCAGTTGGACCGGGGGGGGAAACACCATATATTTT. The variable domain in full, completed from reference TRBV28 and TRBJ1-3, reads DVKVTQSSRYLVKRTGEKVFLECVQDMDHENMFWYRQDPGLGLRLIYFSYDVKMKEKGDIPEGYSVSREKKERFSLILESASTNQTSMYLCASWTGGGNTIYFGEGSWLTVV.

This rearrangement joins TRBV28 to TRBJ2-7; tentatively, D is TRBD1 (5 bases). V dropped 4 bases and J dropped 6 bases, with 19 bases sitting between them. Germline values: CDR1 MDHEN, CDR2 SYDVKM. CDR3 size: 15 residues. The CDR3 reads CASSYPSPGRSEQYF. CDR3 nucleotides: TGTGCCAGCAGTTACCCCTCCCCAGGGCGGTCCGAGCAGTACTTC.

The rearrangement links TRBV7-2 to TRBJ2-3, with a weak D call TRBD2 (6 bases). Germline assignment: CDR1 SGHTA and CDR2 FQGNSA. The CDR3 runs to 14 residues. Trimming left V 4 bases short and J 2 bases short, with 10 bases between. CDR3 region: CASSSGGTTDTQYF. DNA of the CDR3: TGTGCCAGCAGCTCCGGGGGTACCACAGATACGCAGTATTTT. The full variable domain, in which reference TRBV7-2 and TRBJ2-3 provide the parts outside the CDR3, is GAGVSQSPSNKVTEKGKDVELRCDPISGHTALYWYRQSLGQGLEFLIYFQGNSAPDKSGLPSDRFSAERTGGSVSTLTIQRTQQEDSAVYLCASSSGGTTDTQYFGPGTRLTVL.

The chain links TRBV4-2 to TRBJ1-2; D uncertain. In germline, CDR1 is LGHNA, CDR2 YNFKEQ. Trimming took 0 bases from V and 4 from J, leaving 18 bases between them. The CDR3 is 17 residues long. The CDR3 region has the DNA TGTGCCAGCAGCCAAGATAATACCCCCGACGGATCCTATGGCTACACCTTC. Translating it yields CASSQDNTPDGSYGYTF.

The chain combines TRBV6-6 with TRBJ1-1, with 10 nucleotides matching TRBD1. The germline CDR1 and CDR2 sequences are MNHNY and SVGAGI (reference sequence). CDR3 length equals 14 residues. V shed 6 bases and J 4 bases; nucleotides not matched to a gene: 5. The CDR3 sequence: CASSQRDRGTEAFF. The CDR3 DNA reads as TGTGCCAGCAGCCAACGGGACAGGGGCACTGAAGCTTTCTTT.

The J gene is TRBJ1-2, the V gene TRBV29-1; perhaps TRBD1 as D (5 bases). The ends were cut back, 0 bases at V and 4 bases at J, with 12 bases in the middle. The CDR3 is made up of 14 amino acids. Germline V gives CDR1 SQVTM, CDR2 ANQGSEA. CDR3 DNA: TGCAGCGTTGAAGACCAGGGCCCTACCTATGGCTACACCTTC. Translation: CSVEDQGPTYGYTF.

This clone was seen once. The chain couples TRBV28 to TRBJ1-2, with D possibly TRBD1 on 5 matching bases. CDR1 is MDHEN and CDR2 is SYDVKM in the germline V gene. The CDR3 has 13 amino acids. V was clipped by 7 bases and J by 5 bases, with 14 bases between them. The CDR3 reads CASIPGGGYGYTF. CDR3 sequence (DNA): TGTGCCAGCATCCCAGGTGGGGGGTATGGCTACACCTTC.

CDR3 sequence reads: CAIRWSGGIYGYTF. In DNA form, the CDR3 reads TGTGCCATCAGGTGGTCGGGAGGGATCTATGGCTACACCTTC. The V call is TRBV10-3, the J call TRBJ1-2; unclear D gene. This CDR3 has 14 amino acids. The V gene lost 6 bases and the J gene lost 4 bases, with 15 bases spanning the gap. CDR1 and CDR2 (germline): ENHRY, SYGVKD.

This chain links TRBV18 with TRBJ2-3; D gene uncertain. Looked up from germline, CDR1 is KGHSH and CDR2 is LQKENI. The CDR3 is 13 amino acids. The ends were cut back, 8 bases at V and 0 bases at J, with 9 bases in the middle. Written as DNA, the CDR3 is TGTGCCAGCCGTTCAACTAGCACAGATACGCAGTATTTT. Translation gives CASRSTSTDTQYF.

The chain links TRBV2 to TRBJ1-4; unclear D gene. The germline V gene has CDR1 SNHLY and CDR2 FYNNEI. Trimming left V 4 bases short and J 4 bases short, with 13 bases between. This CDR3 comprises 15 residues. This CDR3 reads CASSANGLINEKLFF. In nucleotides, the CDR3 is TGTGCCAGCAGTGCTAACGGACTGATTAATGAAAAACTGTTTTTT. Supplemented by reference TRBV2 and TRBJ1-4, the full variable domain reads EPEVTQTPSHQVTQMGQEVILRCVPISNHLYFYWYRQILGQKVEFLVSFYNNEISEKSEIFDDQFSVERPDGSNFTLKIRSTKLEDSAMYFCASSANGLINEKLFFGSGTQLSVL.

This chain uses TRBV7-2 with TRBJ1-2; D may be TRBD1 (6 bases). V lost 4 bases and J 4 bases, leaving 10 bases between the germline ends. This CDR3 region has 13 residues. Germline V gives CDR1 SGHTA, CDR2 FQGNSA. The CDR3 reads CASSSMDSYGYTF. The CDR3 DNA reads TGTGCCAGCAGCTCGATGGACAGCTATGGCTACACCTTC.

The CDR3 DNA sequence: TGTGCCAGCAGCTTAGTTTCCGACAGTGAGACCCAGTACTTC. Translating it yields CASSLVSDSETQYF. The chain couples TRBV7-6 to TRBJ2-5; D might be TRBD1 (5 bases). Germline V CDR1 and CDR2: SGHVS, FNYEAQ. The CDR3 consists of 14 residues. Trimming stripped 1 base from V and 5 bases from J, with 11 bases between.

The chain is built from TRBV7-9 and TRBJ2-5; 9 bases line up with TRBD2. Germline CDR1 is SEHNR and CDR2 is FQNEAQ (reference sequence). This CDR3 contains 16 residues. The J segment lost 1 base and the V segment lost 1 base, leaving 4 bases of the junction unmatched. CDR3 in amino acids: CASSLGRGLAQETQYF. In nucleotides, the CDR3 is TGTGCCAGCAGCTTAGGACGGGGACTAGCCCAAGAGACCCAGTACTTC.

The chain recombines TRBV11-3 with TRBJ1-1; no clear D. V was shortened by 1 base and J by 3 bases, with 6 bases between the two germline ends. This CDR3 is 13 amino acids long. The germline gives CDR1 SGHNT, CDR2 YENEEA. This chain's CDR3 is CASSLGSDTEAFF. The CDR3 DNA follows: TGTGCCAGCAGCTTAGGGTCGGACACTGAAGCTTTCTTT.

V is TRBV28 and J is TRBJ1-2; D may be TRBD1 (6 bases). Trimming left V 7 bases short and J 8 bases short, with 17 bases between. The V gene's germline CDR1 is MDHEN and CDR2 SYDVKM. CDR3 length: 13 residues. The CDR3 region is CASIKQQGSGYTF. CDR3 DNA sequence: TGTGCCAGCATAAAACAACAGGGAAGCGGCTACACCTTC.

This sequence joins TRBV6-6 and TRBJ1-5, with 8 bases matching TRBD1. This CDR3 is built from 15 residues. Germline CDR1 reads MNHNY; CDR2 reads SVGAGI (reference sequence). V lost 0 bases and J lost 2; bases outside the gene matches: 0. The CDR3 protein is CASSYSTGGNQPQHF. The CDR3 DNA follows: TGTGCCAGCAGTTACTCGACAGGGGGCAATCAGCCCCAGCATTTT.

The rearrangement links TRBV5-4 to TRBJ2-4; 9 nucleotides align to TRBD2. Trimming removed 1 base from V and 1 base from J; junction bases left unmatched: 12. This CDR3 is 19 amino acids long. Germline assignment: CDR1 SGHNT and CDR2 YYREEE (reference sequence). CDR3 nucleotide sequence: TGTGCCAGCAGCTTGCTCTCTAGCGGGAACTTTGGGGCCAAAAACATTCAGTACTTC. It encodes CASSLLSSGNFGAKNIQYF.

This chain joins TRBV9 and TRBJ2-1, with D perhaps matching TRBD1 (6 bases). This CDR3 is 16 amino acids long. Germline V CDR1 and CDR2: SGDLS, YYNGEE. The V and J ends lost 2 bases and 5 bases respectively, with 17 bases between them. CDR3 in amino acids: CASSVVARGPNNEQFF. The DNA of the CDR3 is TGTGCCAGCAGCGTGGTCGCCAGGGGACCCAACAATGAGCAGTTCTTC.

The rearrangement joins TRBV11-3 to TRBJ1-2; no reliable D call. Germline V lookup: CDR1 SGHNT, CDR2 YENEEA. This CDR3 comprises 13 residues. Trimming took off 5 bases at V and 5 bases at J, with 12 bases between the two ends. CDR3 DNA: TGTGCCAGCAGCCCGGGTTTTAGGTATGGCTACACCTTC. Protein sequence: CASSPGFRYGYTF. The full variable domain, with the rest looked up from reference TRBV11-3 and TRBJ1-2, is EAGVVQSPRYKIIEKKQPVAFWCNPISGHNTLYWYLQNLGQGPELLIRYENEEAVDDSQLPKDRFSAERLKGVDSTLKIQPAELGDSAVYLCASSPGFRYGYTFGSGTRLTVV.

This clone was seen just once. The rearrangement joins TRBV18 to TRBJ1-5; no clear D gene. The length of the CDR3 is 15 residues. V lost 6 bases and J lost 0, with 12 bases in between. Per germline, CDR1 KGHSH and CDR2 LQKENI. The CDR3: CASSLSVGSNQPQHF. The CDR3 DNA reads as TGTGCCAGCTCCCTCAGTGTTGGTAGCAATCAGCCCCAGCATTTT.

This chain connects TRBV5-1 to TRBJ1-3, with D perhaps matching TRBD1 (5 bases). The germline V and J ends were trimmed by 4 bases and 0 bases, with 11 bases remaining between them. The CDR3 consists of 15 residues. Germline CDR1 SGHRS, CDR2 YFSETQ. The CDR3 reads CASSLGRPSGNTIYF. CDR3 DNA sequence: TGCGCCAGCAGCCTGGGACGCCCCTCTGGAAACACCATATATTTT.

The chain links TRBV14 to TRBJ2-3; TRBD1 or TRBD2 may be the D gene (5 bases each). Germline lookup yields CDR1 SGHDN and CDR2 FVKESK. Trimming stripped 4 bases from V and 1 base from J, with 18 bases between. The CDR3 has 17 amino acids. CDR3 sequence (DNA): TGTGCCAGCAGCCGAGGGGCAGGGATTGTAGGCACAGATACGCAGTATTTT. Translating gives CASSRGAGIVGTDTQYF.

The chain joins TRBV19 to TRBJ1-5, with D perhaps matching TRBD1 (5 bases). CDR1 and CDR2 (germline): LNHDA, SQIVND (reference sequence). The CDR3 consists of 16 residues. The germline V and J ends were trimmed by 4 bases and 0 bases, with 13 bases remaining between them. The CDR3 spells CASSKDTAHSNQPQHF. The CDR3 region has the DNA TGTGCCAGTAGTAAGGACACCGCCCATAGCAATCAGCCCCAGCATTTT.

V gene TRBV7-8 combines with J gene TRBJ1-6; 8 bases are shared with TRBD1. Germline V gives CDR1 SGHVS, CDR2 FQNEAQ. The CDR3 runs to 16 residues. Losses at the gene ends were 4 bases for V and 7 bases for J; bases not matched to a gene: 9. CDR3 sequence reads: CASSSGQGLVNSPLHF. Here the CDR3 DNA reads TGTGCCAGCAGCTCAGGACAGGGTCTAGTAAATTCACCCCTCCACTTT.

The rearrangement uses TRBV28 and TRBJ1-2, with 8 positions matching TRBD1. CDR1 and CDR2 from the germline V gene are MDHEN and SYDVKM. V dropped 6 bases and J dropped 3; count of bases not matched to a gene: 9. CDR3 length: 15 amino acids. The CDR3 is CASRATGGPDYGYTF. CDR3 bases: TGTGCCAGCAGGGCAACAGGGGGTCCCGACTATGGCTACACCTTC.

The chain recombines TRBV5-1 with TRBJ1-2; D remains ambiguous. This CDR3 is 14 amino acids long. Trimming removed 1 base at V and 4 bases at J, with 11 bases between. Germline V lookup: CDR1 SGHRS, CDR2 YFSETQ. The CDR3, as DNA: TGCGCCAGCAGCTTGCATGACAAGGTCTATGGCTACACCTTC. It codes for CASSLHDKVYGYTF.

This sequence joins TRBV6-1 and TRBJ2-3; D ambiguous. The CDR3 runs to 15 residues. Trimming stripped 2 bases from V and 4 bases from J, with 13 bases between. CDR1 and CDR2 from the germline V gene are MNHNS and SASEGT. The CDR3 loop is CASSEFLPDADTQYF. CDR3 coding DNA: TGTGCCAGCAGTGAATTTCTCCCAGATGCAGATACGCAGTATTTT.

The rearrangement joins TRBV30 to TRBJ1-5; D gene ambiguous. Germline V CDR1 and CDR2: GTSNPN, SVGIG (reference sequence). V lost 0 bases and J lost 4, with 7 bases in between. This CDR3 has 13 amino acids. The DNA for the CDR3 is TGTGCCTGGAGTGTACGGGCAAATCAGCCCCAGCATTTT. As protein: CAWSVRANQPQHF.

This clone was counted between two and nine times. V usage is TRBV15 and J usage is TRBJ1-1; D is unresolved. The CDR3 is 13 residues long. Looked up from germline, CDR1 is LNHNV and CDR2 is YYDKDF (reference sequence). V was pared by 3 bases and J by 1 base, with 6 bases between. CDR3 sequence: CATSSLTNTEAFF. The DNA of the CDR3 is TGTGCCACCAGCAGCTTGACGAACACTGAAGCTTTCTTT.

The genes are TRBV6-5 and TRBJ1-3; 8 bases are a match to TRBD1. Germline CDR1 and CDR2: MNHEY and SVGAGI. With V trimmed by 4 bases and J by 1 base, 6 bases remained unmatched. The CDR3 has 16 residues. This CDR3 is CASSSDRAPSGNTIYF. The CDR3 bases are TGTGCCAGCAGTTCGGACAGGGCCCCTTCTGGAAACACCATATATTTT.